This TCR beta chain was documented in a study of CD8 T cells in Susac syndrome. The CDR3 totals 17 residues. V shed 5 bases, J shed 1 base, and the junction held 13 bases outside the gene matches. With random hexamers, reverse transcription was performed on about 0.5 to 1 ug of RNA. TCRdb itself ran the immunoSEQ multiplex PCR reads through MiXCR, one entry per CDR3 protein. The repertoire holds 250,000 to 350,000 distinct CDR3 sequences, with 85% as singletons. The clonotype was recovered from a human donor with multiple sclerosis. Sequences were obtained from CD8+ T cells from PBMCs. This chain uses TRBV12-3 or TRBV12-4 with TRBJ1-2; 7 bases align to TRBD1. CDR3 in amino acids: CASSPLAWGQLNYGYTF. The DNA for the CDR3 is TGTGCCAGCAGTCCGTTGGCCTGGGGACAGCTTAACTATGGCTACACCTTC.